These 4 T cell receptor beta chains were all obtained from the same sample, sequenced in a study of Ad26.COV2.S vaccination and SARS-CoV-2 variants. Method: immunoSEQ multiplex PCR; TCRdb's copy keeps in-frame clones and lacks some. The sample has hundreds of thousands of clones, about nine tenths seen once. Treatment in this sample: 19 received Ad26.COV2.S at low or high dose, single or two shots; 5 received placebo; per-sample allocation not given. The investigators took samples on day 63 after the first vaccine or placebo injection. The sequences come from peripheral blood, collected in a trial of Ad26.COV2.S vaccine versus placebo. These receptors were obtained from a person aged 18-60 years who received the Ad26.COV2.S COVID-19 vaccine or a placebo.

The chain carries TRBV5-6 and TRBJ2-2; D may match TRBD1 or TRBD2 (6 bases each). CDR1 and CDR2 from the germline V gene are SGHDT and YYEEEE. V was clipped by 5 bases and J by 1 base, with 12 bases between them. This CDR3 has 15 amino acids. DNA for the CDR3: TGTGCCAGCAGTCTGGAGGGGGTGAACACCGGGGAGCTGTTTTTT. Translated: CASSLEGVNTGELFF. The full variable domain, rest sourced from reference TRBV5-6 and TRBJ2-2, is DAGVTQSPTHLIKTRGQQVTLRCSPKSGHDTVSWYQQALGQGPQFIFQYYEEEERQRGNFPDRFSGHQFPNYSSELNVNALLLGDSALYLCASSLEGVNTGELFFGEGSRLTVL.

The chain couples TRBV27 to TRBJ1-2, with D possibly TRBD1 on 5 matching bases. V was shortened by 4 bases and J by 0 bases, with 12 bases between the two germline ends. Germline CDR1 MNHEY, CDR2 SMNVEV (reference sequence). The CDR3 spans 15 residues. CDR3 sequence (DNA): TGTGCCAGCAGTTCGACAGATCCCACTAACTATGGCTACACCTTC. Its protein product is CASSSTDPTNYGYTF.

The chain combines TRBV7-9 with TRBJ1-1; no definite D call. V lost 0 bases to trimming and J lost 6 bases, with 8 bases between them. The CDR3 runs 13 residues. Germline lookup yields CDR1 SEHNR and CDR2 FQNEAQ (reference sequence). CDR3 coding DNA: TGTGCCAGCAGCTTAGCCAATGAGGCTGAAGCTTTCTTT. This gives the protein CASSLANEAEAFF.

This clone was observed a handful of times. This rearrangement joins TRBV7-8 to TRBJ1-5, with D hard to call. The CDR3 extends over 13 amino acids. Germline V gene sequence: CDR1 SGHVS, CDR2 FQNEAQ. V lost 1 base and J 3 bases, leaving 4 bases between the germline ends. The CDR3 nucleotides read TGTGCCAGCAGCTTAGAAGACAATCAGCCCCAGCATTTT. Amino acid sequence: CASSLEDNQPQHF.